These 20 T cell receptor beta chains were sequenced from one sample in a study of breast tumors, draining lymph nodes, adjacent tissues. Samples came from axillary lymph nodes draining the breast cancer. TCRdb recomputed calls from the multiplex PCR reads with MiXCR, one row per CDR3 protein. The sample has about 130,000 distinct CDR3 sequences, about 20% seen once. What was sequenced was axillary lymph node tissue. These receptors came from a female donor with breast cancer. Some clones in this sample may be carry-over from other donors' samples.

J is TRBJ2-3 and V is TRBV5-4; D is possibly TRBD1 or TRBD2 (5 bases each). The ends were cut back, 3 bases at V and 10 bases at J, with 12 bases in the middle. Germline CDR1 reads SGHNT; CDR2 reads YYREEE (reference sequence). This CDR3 is 12 amino acids long. The CDR3 nucleotides are TGTGCCAGCAGCTGGGGGTCAGAGGCGCAGTATTTT. The encoded protein is CASSWGSEAQYF.

This clonotype was seen at least ten times. This chain joins TRBV19 and TRBJ1-6; D ambiguous. With 4 bases removed from V and 7 bases from J, the gap between germline ends came to 11 bases. The CDR3 runs to 14 residues. The germline V gene encodes CDR1 LNHDA and CDR2 SQIVND (reference sequence). CDR3 sequence reads: CASSTWAENSPLHF. The CDR3, as DNA: TGTGCCAGTAGTACTTGGGCCGAAAATTCACCCCTCCACTTT.

This clonotype was detected ten times or more. The chain combines TRBV20-1 with TRBJ1-5, with D maybe TRBD1 (6 bases). CDR1 and CDR2 (germline): DFQATT, SNEGSKA (reference sequence). The CDR3 spans 14 residues. V was pared by 6 bases and J by 0 bases, with 12 bases between. Here the CDR3 DNA reads TGCAGTGCCCCGAAGGGGGTTAGCAATCAGCCCCAGCATTTT. Translated, it gives CSAPKGVSNQPQHF.

The chain is built from TRBV6-2 or TRBV6-3 and TRBJ1-2, with D tentatively TRBD1 (5 bases). Germline lookup yields CDR1 MNHEY and CDR2 SVGEGT. The CDR3 length is 16 residues. V was trimmed by 8 bases and J by 12 bases, leaving 31 bases between them. The CDR3 loop is CASGPGRFLRVGGHTF. In nucleotides, the CDR3 is TGTGCCAGCGGTCCGGGACGGTTTTTAAGGGTGGGCGGCCACACCTTC.

This clonotype was seen ten or more times. The genes are TRBV7-8 and TRBJ1-2; TRBD1 agrees at 10 bases. J was trimmed by 4 bases and V by 8 bases; bases with no gene match: 10. Germline V gene lookup returns CDR1 SGHVS and CDR2 FQNEAQ. The length of the CDR3 is 15 residues. The CDR3 DNA sequence: TGTGCCAGCGGTTCCGGGACAGGGGCCGCCTATGGCTACACCTTC. Translated: CASGSGTGAAYGYTF.

About this clonotype itself: A clone one base away is much larger, so this may be a read error. The rearrangement joins TRBV3-1 to TRBJ2-3; TRBD2 matches 7 bases. The trim removed 4 bases at V and 2 bases at J, leaving 6 bases unmatched. CDR1 is LGHDT and CDR2 is YNNKEL in the germline V gene (reference sequence). The CDR3 covers 15 residues. The CDR3 loop reads CASSPSGKPTDTQYF. CDR3 nucleotides: TGTGCCAGCAGCCCTAGCGGTAAACCCACAGATACGCAGTATTTT.

Remarks on this clonotype: A clone one base away is much larger, so this may be a read error. CDR3: CASSLTGVYSQPQHF. The CDR3 DNA reads TGTGCCAGTAGTCTTACAGGGGTATACAGTCAGCCCCAGCATTTT. The J gene is TRBJ1-5, the V gene TRBV19; the match to TRBD1 covers 7 bases. The CDR3 has 15 amino acids. The germline V gene encodes CDR1 LNHDA and CDR2 SQIVND (reference sequence). V was pared by 5 bases and J by 6 bases, with 10 bases of the junction left unmatched.

This clonotype was counted between two and nine times. V is TRBV11-3 and J is TRBJ2-2, with D tentatively TRBD2 (5 bases). The CDR3 runs 16 residues. CDR1 is SGHNT, CDR2 YENEEA, per germline. V lost 4 bases, J lost 7 bases, and 19 bases lay in between. DNA of the CDR3: TGTGCCAGCAGCTCATCTGAGGGTTCAAGGAACGGGGAGCTGTTTTTT. This gives the protein CASSSSEGSRNGELFF. Drawing the rest from reference TRBV11-3 and TRBJ2-2, the complete variable domain is EAGVVQSPRYKIIEKKQPVAFWCNPISGHNTLYWYLQNLGQGPELLIRYENEEAVDDSQLPKDRFSAERLKGVDSTLKIQPAELGDSAVYLCASSSSEGSRNGELFFGEGSRLTVL.

This clonotype was seen at least ten times. The chain links TRBV10-2 to TRBJ2-5; weak D call: TRBD2 (6 bases). V gave up 3 bases and J gave up 4 bases, with 9 bases separating them. The CDR3 spans 13 residues. CDR1 is WSHSY and CDR2 is SAAADI in the germline V gene. The chain's CDR3 is CASSERELETQYF. CDR3 DNA: TGCGCCAGCAGTGAACGGGAGCTAGAGACCCAGTACTTC.

The sample holds many counts of this clonotype. This chain uses TRBV6-4 with TRBJ2-1; D is perhaps TRBD2 (6 bases). The length of the CDR3 is 15 residues. V was clipped by 5 bases and J by 9 bases, with 20 bases between them. CDR1 and CDR2 from the germline V gene are MRHNA and SNTAGT. The CDR3: CASSSLPSDVGEQFF. The CDR3 DNA sequence: TGTGCCAGCAGTTCTTTACCTAGCGATGTTGGTGAGCAGTTCTTC.

This clonotype occurred many times. The V gene is TRBV7-3, the J gene TRBJ2-1; TRBD2 agrees at 8 bases. The CDR3 runs 16 residues. The V and J ends lost 5 bases and 4 bases, in that order; junction bases with no gene match: 10. Germline values: CDR1 SGHTA, CDR2 FQGTGA. The CDR3 region has the DNA TGTGCCAGCAGCCTAGGGTGGCGGGAGGCTTACAATGAGCAGTTCTTC. Protein sequence: CASSLGWREAYNEQFF.

This clonotype came up many times. V and J are TRBV6-5 and TRBJ2-7, with TRBD2 matching over 15 bases. The CDR3 extends over 16 amino acids. Trimming took 2 bases from V and 4 from J; bases not matched to a gene: 3. Germline V gives CDR1 MNHEY, CDR2 SVGAGI. In nucleotides, the CDR3 is TGTGCCAGCAGTTACGGACTAGCGGGAGGGCAGTACGAGCAGTACTTC. This gives the protein CASSYGLAGGQYEQYF.

This clonotype appeared many times. The gene calls are TRBV24-1 and TRBJ2-1, with 15 bases that match TRBD2. Germline V lookup: CDR1 KGHDR, CDR2 SFDVKD. Trimming took 7 bases from V and 8 from J; bases not matched to a gene: 8. The CDR3 runs to 16 residues. The CDR3 nucleotides read TGTGCCACCAGCTCAACCGGGACTAGCGGGAGGTATGAGCAGTTCTTC. It specifies CATSSTGTSGRYEQFF.

This clonotype came up many times. The rearrangement joins TRBV12-3 or TRBV12-4 to TRBJ1-5; D is undetermined. Trimming stripped 1 base from V and 0 bases from J, with 10 bases between. The CDR3 has 16 amino acids. CDR3 protein: CASSLVQDHSNQPQHF. The CDR3 DNA is TGTGCCAGCAGTTTAGTCCAAGACCATAGCAATCAGCCCCAGCATTTT.

There are a few counts of this clonotype. V gene TRBV28 combines with J gene TRBJ1-5; D not resolved. Trimming shortened V by 3 bases and J by 0 bases, and 6 bases separated the two germline ends. CDR1 and CDR2 (germline): MDHEN, SYDVKM. CDR3 length: 14 residues. The CDR3 DNA reads TGTGCCAGCAGTTTCCATAATAGCAATCAGCCCCAGCATTTT. Translation: CASSFHNSNQPQHF. Complete variable domain (other parts from reference TRBV28 and TRBJ1-5): DVKVTQSSRYLVKRTGEKVFLECVQDMDHENMFWYRQDPGLGLRLIYFSYDVKMKEKGDIPEGYSVSREKKERFSLILESASTNQTSMYLCASSFHNSNQPQHFGDGTRLSIL.

This clonotype was seen once. The junction shows a germline mismatch at one end, possibly a read error. The rearrangement uses TRBV19 and TRBJ2-6, with 11 bases fitting TRBD1. Germline CDR1 reads LNHDA; CDR2 reads SQIVND (reference sequence). The CDR3 extends over 18 amino acids. The CDR3 reads CASSKRGQGVSEANVLTF. In nucleotides, the CDR3 is TGTGCCAGTAGTAAGAGGGGACAGGGGGTCTCTGAGGCCAACGTCCTGACTTTC. The full variable domain, rest sourced from reference TRBV19 and TRBJ2-6, is DGGITQSPKYLFRKEGQNVTLSCEQNLNHDAMYWYRQDPGQGLRLIYYSQIVNDFQKGDIAEGYSVSREKKESFPLTVTSAQKNPTAFYLCASSKRGQGVSEANVLTFGAGSRLTVL.

This clonotype was detected ten times or more. The rearrangement uses TRBV30 and TRBJ1-6; 10 bases agree with TRBD1. This CDR3 contains 15 residues. The J segment lost 7 bases and the V segment lost 4 bases, leaving 7 bases of the junction unmatched. Germline V lookup: CDR1 GTSNPN, CDR2 SVGIG (reference sequence). CDR3 in amino acids: CAWNNPGQGNSPLHF. In DNA form, the CDR3 reads TGTGCCTGGAACAACCCGGGACAGGGGAATTCACCCCTCCACTTT.

Turning to this clonotype: A read error may be the cause here, since a much bigger clone is one base away. The CDR3 DNA reads TGTGCCAGTAGTATGGGTCTTAGGGCGGGGACCCAGTACTTC. Protein product: CASSMGLRAGTQYF. V gene TRBV19 combines with J gene TRBJ2-5; weak D call: TRBD2 (5 bases). The CDR3 has 14 residues. Deletions cut 3 bases from V and 7 bases from J, with 15 bases between. Germline CDR1 reads LNHDA; CDR2 reads SQIVND (reference sequence).

Many counts were recorded for this clonotype. The chain has TRBV9 and TRBJ2-1; maybe TRBD1 (6 bases). V was shortened by 3 bases and J by 8 bases, with 15 bases between the two germline ends. This CDR3 has 14 amino acids. From germline, CDR1 is SGDLS and CDR2 YYNGEE. The chain's CDR3 is CASSGGTGTHEQFF. CDR3 coding DNA: TGTGCCAGCAGCGGAGGTACAGGGACCCATGAGCAGTTCTTC.

This clonotype was counted ten times or more. This sequence joins TRBV6-1 and TRBJ2-1, with 10 nucleotides matching TRBD1. J was trimmed by 7 bases and V by 2 bases; bases with no gene match: 5. The CDR3 length is 15 residues. Per the germline V gene, CDR1 is MNHNS and CDR2 is SASEGT. The CDR3 DNA follows: TGTGCCAGCAGTGAACCGGGACAGGGGAGGAATGAGCAGTTCTTC. Its protein product is CASSEPGQGRNEQFF.